This TCR beta chain was identified in a study of blood T cell repertoires in COVID-19. At the level of the study: The samples span acute and convalescent COVID-19 from the United States, Italy and Spain. T cells, B-cell-depleted T cells, or PBMCs provided the cDNA or gDNA that served as material.

In Seattle, patients joined the study during active infection and were tracked longitudinally. In the study's own analysis: Reference gene primers were amplified, and this amplification served to estimate nucleated cell counts. Here immunoSEQ multiplex PCR was the method, and the copy in TCRdb shows in-frame clones only, minus some. The V and J calls and clone size are taken from that table; D and trimming were inferred from the DNA. The sample contains roughly 300,000 clones, about nine tenths of which appear only once. This CDR3 is 15 amino acids long. The germline CDR1 and CDR2 sequences are SGHRS and YFSETQ. Between the trimmed V and J ends, which lost 1 base and 4 bases, there was a span of 14 bases.

The TCR sequence derives from a woman in her thirties with COVID-19, enrolled during active disease. Sequenced material: peripheral blood. This chain connects TRBV5-1 to TRBJ2-5; D remains ambiguous. The CDR3 DNA reads TGCGCCAGCAGCTTGCTATCGTCTGGGCCAGAGACCCAGTACTTC. This translates into CASSLLSSGPETQYF.